This T cell receptor beta chain appears in the sequencing data of a study of OX40 agonist ivuxolimab in advanced cancers. Regarding the complete study: The costimulatory receptor OX40 (CD134) was targeted by ivuxolimab, a fully human IgG2 agonistic monoclonal antibody. Intravenous ivuxolimab was administered to patients every 2 weeks at six dose levels: 0.01, 0.1, 0.3, 1.5, 3 and 10 mg/kg. Among the 52 dose-escalation patients, about 20 had hepatocellular carcinoma, roughly 15 melanoma, 9 renal cell carcinoma and 9 head and neck cancer. A male proportion of around 81% and a mean age of around 60 years, ranging from 23 to 79, were recorded for the dose-escalation cohort. Patients were allowed to have had prior anti-PD-1, anti-PD-L1 or anti-CTLA-4 therapy, and around two fifths of the dose-escalation patients had been treated with checkpoint inhibitors. Partial responses were achieved by three dose-escalation patients, of whom one had hepatocellular carcinoma and two had cutaneous melanoma. Peripheral TCRbeta sequencing was intended to test whether TCR sequence diversity was altered and clonal T-cell expansion was caused by ivuxolimab. The paper covers the monotherapy dose-escalation part of the phase I ivuxolimab trial, which included N of about 50 patients.

The germline V end is reduced by 2 bases and the J end by 6 bases; junction bases left unmatched: 2. As encoded in the germline V gene, CDR1 is MNHNS while CDR2 is SASEGT. Including cysteine and phenylalanine, the CDR3 has 16 amino acids. CDR3 DNA only is kept here, 48 bases in frame from base 1. Results the study describes overall, beyond this receptor: After ivuxolimab, more expanded clones were found on average in CD8+ T cells than in CD4+ T cells. At doses of 0.1 to 3.0 mg/kg, clonal expansion of both CD4+ and CD8+ blood T cells was observed from baseline to week 6. Which antigens the clonally expanded peripheral T cells were specific for was not determined. In the 0.1-3.0 mg/kg groups, partial responders had among the lowest normalized peripheral clonal expansion, particularly in CD8+ T cells. Low levels of normalized T-cell clonal expansion were also seen in some nonresponding patients.

Concerning this clone: Its antigen is currently not known. It has no much larger one-base neighbor in the sample; base qualities were not kept.

To sequence the TCRbeta CDR3 region, genomic DNA was isolated from the sorted cells. The immunoSEQ Assay was used for sequencing of TCRbeta CDR3 regions. The clones in this table, taken by TCRdb from immuneACCESS, are in-frame only. Not every clone is retained; where verified, under half of the shortfall comes from an unresolved V gene, and the cause of the rest is unknown. The table for this sample lists fewer than 85,000 clones; just over 90% of them were counted only once. 0.43% of the sample rests with the top ten. The trial excluded patients who had a history of autoimmune disease or were on systemic immunosuppression. Peripheral blood for TCR sequencing was collected from all dose cohorts at baseline, on cycle 4 day 1, and on cycle 7 day 1. Samples came from an open-label, multicenter, first-in-human phase I dose-escalation trial of ivuxolimab. The trial enrolled adults with locally advanced or metastatic head and neck squamous cell, hepatocellular, melanoma or renal cell carcinoma. Before TCR sequencing, CD4+ T cells and CD8+ T cells from peripheral blood were sorted into separate populations.

The sequence is built from TRBV6-1 and TRBJ2-3, with 16 bases in between that match TRBD2. Sample: CD4+ or CD8+ T cells sorted from blood, taken in a trial of the OX40 agonist ivuxolimab. This clonotype was obtained from an adult with an advanced solid tumor such as melanoma, head and neck, liver or kidney cancer. The DNA is TGTGCCAGCAGTGAACCGGGACTAGCGGGGGGGGATACGCAGTATTTT. It encodes CASSEPGLAGGDTQYF.